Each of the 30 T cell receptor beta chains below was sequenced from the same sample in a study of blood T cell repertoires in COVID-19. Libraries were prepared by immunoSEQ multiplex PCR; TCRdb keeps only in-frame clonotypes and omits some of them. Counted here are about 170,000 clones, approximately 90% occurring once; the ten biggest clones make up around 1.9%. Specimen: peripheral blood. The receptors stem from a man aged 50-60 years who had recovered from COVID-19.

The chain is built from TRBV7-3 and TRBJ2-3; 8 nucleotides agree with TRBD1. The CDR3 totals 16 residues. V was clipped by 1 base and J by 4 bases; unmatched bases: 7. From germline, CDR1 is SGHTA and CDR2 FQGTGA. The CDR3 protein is CASSLIPGGLADTQYF. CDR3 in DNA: TGTGCCAGCAGCTTAATCCCAGGGGGCTTGGCAGATACGCAGTATTTT.

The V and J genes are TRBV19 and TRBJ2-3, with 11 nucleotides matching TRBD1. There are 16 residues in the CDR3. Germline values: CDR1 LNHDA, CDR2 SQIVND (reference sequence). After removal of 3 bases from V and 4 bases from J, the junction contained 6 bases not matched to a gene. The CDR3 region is CASSIGTGGRSDTQYF. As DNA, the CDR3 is TGTGCCAGTAGTATTGGGACAGGGGGTAGGTCAGATACGCAGTATTTT.

CDR3 DNA sequence: TGTGCCAGCAGCCGCCGGACAGGGGGCCCCGGGGAGCTGTTTTTT. Protein sequence: CASSRRTGGPGELFF. J is TRBJ2-2 and V is TRBV7-2, with 11 bases lining up with TRBD1. There are 15 residues in the CDR3. Germline trimming cut 5 bases from V and 6 bases from J; bases unmatched to any gene: 5. Looked up from germline, CDR1 is SGHTA and CDR2 is FQGNSA.

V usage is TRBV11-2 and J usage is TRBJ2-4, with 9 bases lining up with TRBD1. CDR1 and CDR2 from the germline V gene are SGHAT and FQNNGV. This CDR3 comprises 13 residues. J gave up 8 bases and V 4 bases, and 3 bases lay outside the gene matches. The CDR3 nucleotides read TGTGCCAGCAGCTGGGGACAGGGAGACATTCAGTACTTC. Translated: CASSWGQGDIQYF.

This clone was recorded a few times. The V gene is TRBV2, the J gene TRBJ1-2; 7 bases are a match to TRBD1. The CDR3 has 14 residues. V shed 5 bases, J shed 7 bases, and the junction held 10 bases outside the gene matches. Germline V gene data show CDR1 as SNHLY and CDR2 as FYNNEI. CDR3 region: CASSPQGVSGGYTF. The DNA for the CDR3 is TGTGCCAGCAGTCCCCAGGGGGTCTCCGGTGGCTACACCTTC.

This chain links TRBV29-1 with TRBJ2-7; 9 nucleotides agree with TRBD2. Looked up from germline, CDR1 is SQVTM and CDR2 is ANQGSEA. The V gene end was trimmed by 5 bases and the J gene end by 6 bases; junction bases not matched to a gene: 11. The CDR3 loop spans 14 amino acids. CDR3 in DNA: TGCAGCGTTTCATCTGGCGGGAGGGTGGGCGAGCAGTACTTC. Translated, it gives CSVSSGGRVGEQYF.

The CDR3 reads CASSWNRGLGYTEAFF. CDR3 DNA sequence: TGTGCCAGTAGTTGGAACAGGGGGCTCGGGTACACTGAAGCTTTCTTT. This chain links TRBV19 with TRBJ1-1, with 9 nucleotides matching TRBD1. Losses at the gene ends were 5 bases for V and 3 bases for J; bases not matched to a gene: 10. Per germline, CDR1 LNHDA and CDR2 SQIVND (reference sequence). The CDR3 totals 16 residues.

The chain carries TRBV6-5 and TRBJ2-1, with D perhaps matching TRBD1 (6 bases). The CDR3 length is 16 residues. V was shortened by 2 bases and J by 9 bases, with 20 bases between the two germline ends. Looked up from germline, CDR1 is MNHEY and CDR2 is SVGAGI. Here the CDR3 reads CASSYPVVGRGFEQFF. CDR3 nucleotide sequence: TGTGCCAGCAGTTACCCCGTGGTTGGCAGGGGCTTTGAGCAGTTCTTC.

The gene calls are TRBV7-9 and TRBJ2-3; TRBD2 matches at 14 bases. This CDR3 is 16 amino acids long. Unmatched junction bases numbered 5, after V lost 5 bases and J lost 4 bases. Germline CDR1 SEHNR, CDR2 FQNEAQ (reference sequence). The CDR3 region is CASSPGTSGRADTQYF. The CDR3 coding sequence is TGTGCCAGCAGCCCAGGGACTAGCGGGAGAGCAGATACGCAGTATTTT.

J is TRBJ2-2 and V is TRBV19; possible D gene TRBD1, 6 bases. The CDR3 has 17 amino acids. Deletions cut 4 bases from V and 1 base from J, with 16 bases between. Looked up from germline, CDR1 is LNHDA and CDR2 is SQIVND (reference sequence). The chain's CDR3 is CASSTMGARGNTGELFF. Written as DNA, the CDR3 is TGTGCCAGTAGTACTATGGGGGCTCGGGGGAACACCGGGGAGCTGTTTTTT.

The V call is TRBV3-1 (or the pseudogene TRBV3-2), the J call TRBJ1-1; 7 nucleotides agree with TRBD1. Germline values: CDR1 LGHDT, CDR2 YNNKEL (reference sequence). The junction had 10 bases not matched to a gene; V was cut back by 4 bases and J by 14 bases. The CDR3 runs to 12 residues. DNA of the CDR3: TGTGCCAGCAGCCCGGACAGGACCAACTCCTTCTTT. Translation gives CASSPDRTNSFF.

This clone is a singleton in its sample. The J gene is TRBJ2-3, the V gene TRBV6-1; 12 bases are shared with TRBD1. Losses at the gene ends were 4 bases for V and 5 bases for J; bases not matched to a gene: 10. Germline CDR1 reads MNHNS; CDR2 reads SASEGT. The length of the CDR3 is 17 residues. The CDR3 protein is CASSVDKGQGARDTQYF. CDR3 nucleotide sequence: TGTGCCAGCAGTGTGGACAAGGGACAGGGGGCTAGAGATACGCAGTATTTT.

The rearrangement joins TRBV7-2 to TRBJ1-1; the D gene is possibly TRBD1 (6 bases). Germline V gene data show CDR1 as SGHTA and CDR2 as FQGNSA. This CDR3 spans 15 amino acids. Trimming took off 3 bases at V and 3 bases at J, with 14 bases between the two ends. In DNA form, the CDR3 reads TGTGCCAGCAGCTTCCCGGACAGAGAGTACACTGAAGCTTTCTTT. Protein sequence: CASSFPDREYTEAFF.

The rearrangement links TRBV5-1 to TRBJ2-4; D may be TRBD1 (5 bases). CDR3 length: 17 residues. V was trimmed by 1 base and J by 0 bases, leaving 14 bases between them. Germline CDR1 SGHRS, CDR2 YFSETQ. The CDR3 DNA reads TGCGCCAGCAGCTTGTCTCAGGGTGAAATAGCCAAAAACATTCAGTACTTC. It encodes CASSLSQGEIAKNIQYF.

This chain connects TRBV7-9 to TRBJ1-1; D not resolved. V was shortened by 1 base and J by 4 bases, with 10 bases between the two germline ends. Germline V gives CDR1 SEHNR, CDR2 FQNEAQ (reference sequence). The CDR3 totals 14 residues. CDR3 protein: CASSLGGAATEAFF. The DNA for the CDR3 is TGTGCCAGCAGCTTAGGAGGCGCCGCCACTGAAGCTTTCTTT.

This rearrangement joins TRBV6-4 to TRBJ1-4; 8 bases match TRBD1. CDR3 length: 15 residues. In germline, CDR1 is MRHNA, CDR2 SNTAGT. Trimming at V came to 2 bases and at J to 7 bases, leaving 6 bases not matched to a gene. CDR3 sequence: CASSDTAGTGEKLFF. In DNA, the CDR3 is TGTGCCAGCAGTGACACAGCCGGGACAGGTGAAAAACTGTTTTTT.

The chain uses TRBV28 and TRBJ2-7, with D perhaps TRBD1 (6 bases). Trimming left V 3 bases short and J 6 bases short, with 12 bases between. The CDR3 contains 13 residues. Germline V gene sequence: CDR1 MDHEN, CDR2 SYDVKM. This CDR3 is CASSLAQGTEQYF. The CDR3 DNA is TGTGCCAGCAGTTTGGCCCAGGGGACCGAGCAGTACTTC.

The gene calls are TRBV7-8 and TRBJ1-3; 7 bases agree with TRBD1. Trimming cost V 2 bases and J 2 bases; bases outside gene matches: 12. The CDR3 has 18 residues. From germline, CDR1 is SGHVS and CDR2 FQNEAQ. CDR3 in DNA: TGTGCCAGCAGCTTAAGGGGCCTGTGGGACAGAGCTGGAAACACCATATATTTT. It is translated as CASSLRGLWDRAGNTIYF.

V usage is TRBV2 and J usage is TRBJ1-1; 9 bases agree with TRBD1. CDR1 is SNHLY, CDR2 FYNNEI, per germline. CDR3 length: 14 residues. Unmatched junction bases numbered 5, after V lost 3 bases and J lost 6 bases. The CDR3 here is CASSDPDRGSEAFF. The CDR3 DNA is TGTGCCAGCAGTGACCCGGACAGGGGATCTGAAGCTTTCTTT. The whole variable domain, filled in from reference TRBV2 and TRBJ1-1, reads EPEVTQTPSHQVTQMGQEVILRCVPISNHLYFYWYRQILGQKVEFLVSFYNNEISEKSEIFDDQFSVERPDGSNFTLKIRSTKLEDSAMYFCASSDPDRGSEAFFGQGTRLTVV.

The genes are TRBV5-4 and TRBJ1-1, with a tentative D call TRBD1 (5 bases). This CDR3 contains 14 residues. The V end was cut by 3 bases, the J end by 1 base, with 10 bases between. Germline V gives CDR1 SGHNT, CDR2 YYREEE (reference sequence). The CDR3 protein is CASSSQGRNTEAFF. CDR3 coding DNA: TGTGCCAGCAGCTCCCAGGGTAGGAACACTGAAGCTTTCTTT.

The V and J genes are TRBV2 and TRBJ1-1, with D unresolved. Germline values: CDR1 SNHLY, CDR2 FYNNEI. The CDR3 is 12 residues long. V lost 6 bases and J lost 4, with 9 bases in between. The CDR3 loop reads CASSASGTEAFF. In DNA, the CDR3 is TGTGCCAGCAGCGCCTCGGGCACTGAAGCTTTCTTT.

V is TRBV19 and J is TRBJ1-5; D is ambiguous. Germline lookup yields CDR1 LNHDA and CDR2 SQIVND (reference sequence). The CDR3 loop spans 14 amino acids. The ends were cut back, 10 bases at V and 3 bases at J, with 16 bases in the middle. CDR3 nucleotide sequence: TGTGCCACCACGGGATTGCTGTTCAATCAGCCCCAGCATTTT. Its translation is CATTGLLFNQPQHF.

CDR3 region: CASSHTQGAINEQFF. The CDR3 nucleotides read TGCGCCAGCAGCCACACACAGGGGGCAATAAATGAGCAGTTCTTC. V and J are TRBV4-3 and TRBJ2-1; 9 bases are a match to TRBD1. This CDR3 spans 15 amino acids. CDR1 LGHNA and CDR2 YSLEER come from the germline V gene. After removal of 3 bases from V and 7 bases from J, the junction contained 7 bases not matched to a gene.

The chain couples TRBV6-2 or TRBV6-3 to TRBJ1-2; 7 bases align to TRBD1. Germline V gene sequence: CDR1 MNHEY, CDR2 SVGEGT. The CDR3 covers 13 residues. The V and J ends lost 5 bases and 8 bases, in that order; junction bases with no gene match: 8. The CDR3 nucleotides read TGTGCCAGCAGTCACCACGACAGGGCAGGCTACACCTTC. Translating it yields CASSHHDRAGYTF.

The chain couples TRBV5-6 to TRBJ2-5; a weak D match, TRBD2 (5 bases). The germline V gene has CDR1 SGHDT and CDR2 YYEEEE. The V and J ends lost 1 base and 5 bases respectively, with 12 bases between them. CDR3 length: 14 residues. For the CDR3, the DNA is TGTGCCAGCAGCTTGCAGGTGGTAGCGGAGACCCAGTACTTC. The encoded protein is CASSLQVVAETQYF.

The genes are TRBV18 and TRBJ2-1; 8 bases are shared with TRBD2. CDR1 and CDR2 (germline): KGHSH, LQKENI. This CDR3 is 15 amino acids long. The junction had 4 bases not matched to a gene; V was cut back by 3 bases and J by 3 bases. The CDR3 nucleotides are TGTGCCAGCTCACCTGAGGCGGGAGGCTACAATGAGCAGTTCTTC. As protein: CASSPEAGGYNEQFF.

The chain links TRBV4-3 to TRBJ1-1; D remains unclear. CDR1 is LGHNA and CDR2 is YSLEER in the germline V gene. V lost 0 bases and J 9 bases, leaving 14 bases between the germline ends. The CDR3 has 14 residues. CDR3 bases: TGCGCCAGCAGCCAAGAGATGCGGGGAAGACAAGCTTTCTTT. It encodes CASSQEMRGRQAFF.

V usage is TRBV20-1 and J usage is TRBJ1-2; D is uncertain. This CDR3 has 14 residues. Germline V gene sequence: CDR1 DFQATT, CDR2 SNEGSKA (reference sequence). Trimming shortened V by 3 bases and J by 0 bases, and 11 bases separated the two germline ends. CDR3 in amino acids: CSASRSTTNYGYTF. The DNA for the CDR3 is TGCAGTGCTAGTCGGTCAACCACTAACTATGGCTACACCTTC.

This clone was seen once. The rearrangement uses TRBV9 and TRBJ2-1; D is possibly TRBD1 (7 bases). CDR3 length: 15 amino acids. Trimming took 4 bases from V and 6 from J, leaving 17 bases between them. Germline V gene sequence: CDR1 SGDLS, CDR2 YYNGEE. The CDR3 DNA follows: TGTGCCAGCAGCCCCCCTCAGGGGGGATCCAATGAGCAGTTCTTC. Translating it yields CASSPPQGGSNEQFF.

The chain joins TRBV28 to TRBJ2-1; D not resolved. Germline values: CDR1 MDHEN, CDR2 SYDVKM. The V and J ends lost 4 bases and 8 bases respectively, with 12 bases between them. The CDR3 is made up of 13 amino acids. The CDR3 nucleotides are TGTGCCAGCAGTTCAAGCCCCCCCCATGAGCAGTTCTTC. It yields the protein CASSSSPPHEQFF.